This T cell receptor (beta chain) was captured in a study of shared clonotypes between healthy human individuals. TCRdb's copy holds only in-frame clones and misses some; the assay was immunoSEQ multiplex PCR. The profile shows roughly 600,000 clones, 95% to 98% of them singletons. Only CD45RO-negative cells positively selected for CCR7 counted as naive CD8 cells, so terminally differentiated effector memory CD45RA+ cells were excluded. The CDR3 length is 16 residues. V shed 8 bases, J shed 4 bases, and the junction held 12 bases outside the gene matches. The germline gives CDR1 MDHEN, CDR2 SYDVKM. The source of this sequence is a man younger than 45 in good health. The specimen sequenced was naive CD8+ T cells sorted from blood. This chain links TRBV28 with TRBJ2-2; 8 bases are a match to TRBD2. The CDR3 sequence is CASARVAGFSTGELFF. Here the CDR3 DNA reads TGTGCCAGCGCCCGGGTAGCGGGATTTTCCACCGGGGAGCTGTTTTTT.